This TCR beta chain was identified during a study of OX40 agonist ivuxolimab in advanced cancers. About this clone itself: The antigen is undetermined.

Broader study findings: Patients who responded partially at 0.1-3.0 mg/kg showed clonal expansion ranking among the lowest. In the 0.1 to 3.0 mg/kg range, CD4+ and CD8+ blood T cells had expanded clonally by week 6.

Some clones are missing from TCRdb's copy, which holds only in-frame ones; the method was immunoSEQ multiplex PCR. The sample holds around 150,000 clones; about 93% are singletons and the top ten take over 0.8%. Blood specimens came from baseline, cycle 4 day 1, and cycle 7 day 1. V was clipped by 3 bases and J by 5 bases, with 20 bases between them. The CDR3 consists of 16 residues. CDR1 is SGHTS and CDR2 is YDEGEE in the germline V gene. The source is an adult with an advanced solid tumor such as melanoma, head and neck, liver or kidney cancer. The sample consisted of CD4+ or CD8+ T cells sorted from blood, taken in a trial of the OX40 agonist ivuxolimab. The chain links TRBV5-8 to TRBJ1-1; perhaps TRBD1 as D (5 bases). This CDR3 is CASSWWGGSGGTEAFF. The CDR3 DNA is TGTGCCAGCAGCTGGTGGGGGGGATCAGGAGGGACTGAAGCTTTCTTT.